The next 17 T cell receptor beta chains were all read from a single sample in a study of pediatric ulcerative colitis. Generated by immunoSEQ multiplex PCR, the TCRdb table keeps only in-frame clones and is missing some. The data hold approximately 40,000 clones, with 73% observed a single time. During colonoscopy, one to two rectal pinch biopsies were collected. Sample: gut tissue. The origin of the receptors is a boy aged 5-17 years with moderate ulcerative colitis.

This clone was picked up a small number of times. The genes are TRBV18 and TRBJ1-5; D remains ambiguous. The CDR3 spans 13 residues. V dropped 2 bases and J dropped 0 bases, with 2 bases sitting between them. The V gene's germline CDR1 is KGHSH and CDR2 LQKENI. For the CDR3, the DNA is TGTGCCAGCTCACCATATAGCAATCAGCCCCAGCATTTT. It translates to CASSPYSNQPQHF.

The chain recombines TRBV28 with TRBJ2-7, with D possibly matching TRBD2 (6 bases). Germline V lookup: CDR1 MDHEN, CDR2 SYDVKM. Trimming cost V 4 bases and J 3 bases, with 10 bases left between them. This CDR3 region has 13 residues. Here the CDR3 DNA reads TGTGCCAGCAGTTCCGCGGGATTCTACGAGCAGTACTTC. Protein: CASSSAGFYEQYF. Drawing the rest from reference TRBV28 and TRBJ2-7, the complete variable domain is DVKVTQSSRYLVKRTGEKVFLECVQDMDHENMFWYRQDPGLGLRLIYFSYDVKMKEKGDIPEGYSVSREKKERFSLILESASTNQTSMYLCASSSAGFYEQYFGPGTRLTVT.

The rearrangement joins TRBV5-1 to TRBJ2-3; TRBD1 matches at 12 bases. V lost 4 bases and J lost 5; bases outside the gene matches: 8. Germline assignment: CDR1 SGHRS and CDR2 YFSETQ. The CDR3 is 16 residues long. CDR3 coding DNA: TGCGCCAGCAGCACACCCCGGGACAGGGGGCAAGATACGCAGTATTTT. Translating it yields CASSTPRDRGQDTQYF.

This clone was seen only a few times. The chain joins TRBV5-6 to TRBJ1-6; the D is unclear. Per the germline V gene, CDR1 is SGHDT and CDR2 is YYEEEE. V lost 3 bases, J lost 9 bases, and 7 bases lay in between. The CDR3 consists of 12 residues. CDR3 in DNA: TGTGCCAGCAGCTCCAATTCTTCACCCCTCCACTTT. Translated: CASSSNSSPLHF.

This chain connects TRBV19 to TRBJ1-5; 10 bases agree with TRBD1. The germline V gene encodes CDR1 LNHDA and CDR2 SQIVND (reference sequence). The CDR3 is 15 residues long. The V segment lost 5 bases and the J segment 6 bases; nucleotides outside the gene matches: 7. The CDR3 region is CASSWDRGAGQPQHF. As DNA, the CDR3 is TGTGCCAGTAGTTGGGACAGGGGTGCTGGTCAGCCCCAGCATTTT.

V and J are TRBV7-3 and TRBJ1-1; no reliable D call. Germline V CDR1 and CDR2: SGHTA, FQGTGA. With 0 bases removed from V and 3 bases from J, the gap between germline ends came to 5 bases. The CDR3 covers 13 residues. The CDR3 sequence is CASSLTGYTEAFF. CDR3 nucleotide sequence: TGTGCCAGCAGCTTAACCGGATACACTGAAGCTTTCTTT.

V is TRBV18 and J is TRBJ2-1, with 7 bases fitting TRBD1. Germline values: CDR1 KGHSH, CDR2 LQKENI. J was trimmed by 0 bases and V by 4 bases; bases with no gene match: 6. CDR3 length: 16 amino acids. The CDR3: CASSREQGSSYNEQFF. CDR3 sequence (DNA): TGTGCCAGCTCACGGGAACAGGGGAGCTCCTACAATGAGCAGTTCTTC. The whole variable domain, filled in from reference TRBV18 and TRBJ2-1, reads NAGVMQNPRHLVRRRGQEARLRCSPMKGHSHVYWYRQLPEEGLKFMVYLQKENIIDESGMPKERFSAEFPKEGPSILRIQQVVRGDSAAYFCASSREQGSSYNEQFFGPGTRLTVL.

The gene calls are TRBV27 and TRBJ2-3; 10 positions agree with TRBD2. J was trimmed by 2 bases and V by 6 bases; bases with no gene match: 14. Looked up from germline, CDR1 is MNHEY and CDR2 is SMNVEV (reference sequence). This CDR3 region has 18 residues. The CDR3 coding sequence is TGTGCCAGCAGCGCGCTAGCGGGAGAATCTCTATCCACAGATACGCAGTATTTT. Translation gives CASSALAGESLSTDTQYF.

There are a few counts of this clone. The chain has TRBV18 and TRBJ1-4; possible D gene TRBD1, 5 bases. Trimming left V 3 bases short and J 8 bases short, with 10 bases between. Germline V gene data show CDR1 as KGHSH and CDR2 as LQKENI. CDR3 length: 13 amino acids. The CDR3 loop is CASSPQGREKLFF. CDR3 coding DNA: TGTGCCAGCTCACCTCAGGGAAGGGAAAAACTGTTTTTT.

V usage is TRBV27 and J usage is TRBJ2-7; D uncertain. The CDR3 has 13 amino acids. The germline V gene encodes CDR1 MNHEY and CDR2 SMNVEV (reference sequence). V was pared by 9 bases and J by 7 bases, with 19 bases between. CDR3 nucleotides: TGTGCCAGTAGGTTTCTGACTTCACGTGAGCAGTACTTC. This sequence encodes CASRFLTSREQYF.

This chain connects TRBV7-9 to TRBJ2-7, with D possibly being TRBD2 (5 bases). The CDR3 extends over 13 amino acids. Deletions cut 6 bases from V and 5 bases from J, with 14 bases between. Germline V gene lookup returns CDR1 SEHNR and CDR2 FQNEAQ (reference sequence). CDR3 nucleotides: TGTGCCAGCAGTCTCCCGACCGGGAACGAGCAGTACTTC. As protein: CASSLPTGNEQYF.

J is TRBJ2-7 and V is TRBV27, with 8 bases that match TRBD1. J lost 3 bases, V lost 6 bases, and 13 bases had no gene match. CDR3 length equals 16 residues. Per germline, CDR1 MNHEY and CDR2 SMNVEV (reference sequence). The DNA for the CDR3 is TGTGCCAGCAGACCCCTGACAGGGGACAAATACTACGAGCAGTACTTC. It specifies CASRPLTGDKYYEQYF.

The genes are TRBV29-1 and TRBJ2-3, with TRBD1 identical over 8 bases. Unmatched junction bases numbered 9, after V lost 7 bases and J lost 0 bases. The CDR3 consists of 15 residues. Germline V gives CDR1 SQVTM, CDR2 ANQGSEA. CDR3 sequence: CSAEIGTGSTDTQYF. The CDR3 nucleotides are TGCAGCGCCGAGATCGGGACAGGTAGCACAGATACGCAGTATTTT.

The chain has TRBV27 and TRBJ2-7, with 10 bases that match TRBD1. Germline values: CDR1 MNHEY, CDR2 SMNVEV (reference sequence). CDR3 size: 15 residues. V shed 5 bases and J 5 bases; nucleotides not matched to a gene: 9. The CDR3 bases are TGTGCCAGCAGTACCCTACGGGACAGGGGAGACGAGCAGTACTTC. It yields the protein CASSTLRDRGDEQYF.

The chain combines TRBV6-5 with TRBJ2-7; the match to TRBD1 covers 7 bases. Germline values: CDR1 MNHEY, CDR2 SVGAGI. CDR3 length: 16 amino acids. V lost 0 bases, J lost 2 bases, and 7 bases stayed unmatched. CDR3 in DNA: TGTGCCAGCAGTTACTCGATCGGACAGGCAACCTACGAGCAGTACTTC. This encodes CASSYSIGQATYEQYF.

The genes are TRBV4-2 and TRBJ1-1; unclear D gene. V lost 0 bases, J lost 4 bases, and 15 bases lay in between. Germline CDR1 and CDR2: LGHNA and YNFKEQ. The CDR3 runs 16 residues. The CDR3 region has the DNA TGTGCCAGCAGCCAAGATTATGGACGCCCTCCCACTGAAGCTTTCTTT. Protein sequence: CASSQDYGRPPTEAFF.

The chain combines TRBV30 with TRBJ2-3, with TRBD2 as a possible D gene (6 bases). CDR1 GTSNPN and CDR2 SVGIG come from the germline V gene (reference sequence). The CDR3 sequence is 12 residues long. Between the trimmed V and J ends, which lost 4 bases and 15 bases, there was a span of 20 bases. The CDR3 is CAWMMIGRLVYF. As DNA, the CDR3 is TGTGCCTGGATGATGATCGGGAGACTCGTATATTTT.